There are a few counts of the clone carrying this T cell receptor (beta chain). The target antigen is unknown. A single record per CDR3 protein comes from TCRdb applying MiXCR to the reads. The profile shows around 260,000 distinct CDR3 sequences, around 25% of them singletons. The germline V gene encodes CDR1 SEHNR and CDR2 FQNEAQ (reference sequence). The V gene end was trimmed by 4 bases and the J gene end by 4 bases; junction bases not matched to a gene: 11. The CDR3 extends over 16 amino acids. The data derive from a study of T cell repertoires in cytomegalovirus infection. Study summary: From public TCR beta signatures came an indication of both CMV infection and matching HLA type.

Study results and caveats: HLA-C-restricted CMV clonotypes gave the most frequent clonotype in two of eight donors. There were carriers of CMV plus the relevant HLA, and cumulative public TCR beta family frequency identified them.

This chain uses TRBV7-9 with TRBJ2-7, with 9 bases identical to TRBD2. What was sequenced was PBMCs. This sequence was found in a human donor in good health (CMV status not recorded). Some clones in this sample may be carry-over from other donors' samples. In DNA, the CDR3 is TGTGCCAGCAGCTGGGGTAGTGGGGGACTAGCTTACGAGCAGTACTTC. Its protein product is CASSWGSGGLAYEQYF.